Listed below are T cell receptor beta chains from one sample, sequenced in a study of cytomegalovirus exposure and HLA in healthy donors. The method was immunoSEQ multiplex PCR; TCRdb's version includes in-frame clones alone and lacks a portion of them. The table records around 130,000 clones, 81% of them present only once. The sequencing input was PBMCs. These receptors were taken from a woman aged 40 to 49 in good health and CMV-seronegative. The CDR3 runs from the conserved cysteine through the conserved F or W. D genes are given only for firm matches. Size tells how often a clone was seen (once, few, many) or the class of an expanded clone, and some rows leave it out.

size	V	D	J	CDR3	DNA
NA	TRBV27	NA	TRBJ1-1	CASSGQKNTEAFF	TGTGCCAGCAGTGGCCAGAAGAACACTGAAGCTTTCTTT
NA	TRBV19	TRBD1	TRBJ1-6	CASSDRVGNSPLHF	TGTGCCAGTAGCGACAGGGTGGGCAATTCACCCCTCCACTTT
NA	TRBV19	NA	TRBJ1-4	CASRVPGQINEKLFF	TGTGCCAGTAGGGTTCCGGGACAAATAAATGAAAAACTGTTTTTT
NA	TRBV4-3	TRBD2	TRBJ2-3	CASSQAPAGVLDTQYF	TGCGCCAGCAGCCAAGCACCAGCGGGAGTTCTGGATACGCAGTATTTT
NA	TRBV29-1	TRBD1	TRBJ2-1	CSVDGLPDREDNEQFF	TGCAGCGTTGATGGCCTGCCGGACAGGGAAGACAATGAGCAGTTCTTC
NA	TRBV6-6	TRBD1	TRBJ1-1	CASSYPGDSNTEAFF	TGTGCCAGCAGTTACCCGGGGGACAGTAACACTGAAGCTTTCTTT
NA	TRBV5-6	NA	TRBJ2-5	CASSLVGDKETQYF	TGTGCCAGCAGCTTGGTTGGGGACAAAGAGACCCAGTACTTC
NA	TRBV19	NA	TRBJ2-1	CASSIAGVSYNEQFF	TGTGCCAGTAGTATAGCGGGGGTCTCCTACAATGAGCAGTTCTTC
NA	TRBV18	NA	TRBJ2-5	CASSRGQYQETQYF	TGTGCCAGCTCCCGCGGACAGTACCAAGAGACCCAGTACTTC
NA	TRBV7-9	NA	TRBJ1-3	CASSLVSRDTIYF	TGTGCCAGCAGCTTAGTCTCGAGGGACACCATATATTTT
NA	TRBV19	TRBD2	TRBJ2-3	CASSIRAGTDTQYF	TGTGCCAGTAGTATTCGAGCGGGGACAGATACGCAGTATTTT
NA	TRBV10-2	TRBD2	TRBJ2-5	CASMISGGAAETQYF	TGCGCCAGCATGATAAGCGGGGGGGCGGCAGAGACCCAGTACTTC
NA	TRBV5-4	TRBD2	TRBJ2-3	CASQREGRTDTQYF	TGTGCCAGCCAACGGGAGGGCCGAACAGATACGCAGTATTTT
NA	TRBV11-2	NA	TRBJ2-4	CASSKPGLGQNIQYF	TGTGCCAGCAGCAAGCCCGGACTCGGCCAAAACATTCAGTACTTC
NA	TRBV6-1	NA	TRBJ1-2	CASSEEARSGYGYTF	TGTGCCAGCAGTGAAGAAGCCCGCTCTGGCTATGGCTACACCTTC
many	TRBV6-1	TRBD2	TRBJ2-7	CASSGTSGGAHEQYF	TGTGCCAGCAGTGGGACTAGCGGGGGGGCTCACGAGCAGTACTTC
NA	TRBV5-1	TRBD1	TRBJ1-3	CASSRTGDRVGNTIYF	TGCGCCAGCAGCAGAACAGGGGACAGGGTCGGAAACACCATATATTTT
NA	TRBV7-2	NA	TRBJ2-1	CASSSPGLAIWEQFF	TGTGCCAGCAGCTCCCCTGGGCTAGCAATATGGGAGCAGTTCTTC
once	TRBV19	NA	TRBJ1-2	CASTGQANYGYTF	TGTGCCAGTACTGGGCAGGCCAACTATGGCTACACCTTC
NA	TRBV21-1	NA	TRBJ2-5	CASSPPEETQYF	TGTGCCAGCAGCCCCCCCGAAGAGACCCAGTACTTC
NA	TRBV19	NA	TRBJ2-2	CASSMGSGLNTGELFF	TGTGCCAGTAGTATGGGTAGCGGATTGAACACCGGGGAGCTGTTTTTT
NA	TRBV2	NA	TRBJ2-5	CASRTGEGETQYF	TGTGCCAGCAGGACAGGGGAGGGAGAGACCCAGTACTTC
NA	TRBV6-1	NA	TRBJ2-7	CASSGDSYEQYF	TGTGCCAGCAGTGGCGACTCCTACGAGCAGTACTTC
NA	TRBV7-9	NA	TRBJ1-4	CASSFRTTNEKLFF	TGTGCCAGCAGCTTTAGAACAACTAATGAAAAACTGTTTTTT
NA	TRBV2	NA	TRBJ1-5	CASSEGYGYSNQPQHF	TGTGCCAGCAGTGAAGGTTACGGGTATAGCAATCAGCCCCAGCATTTT
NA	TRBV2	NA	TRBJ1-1	CASTQDTNTEAFF	TGTGCCAGCACCCAGGACACGAACACTGAAGCTTTCTTT
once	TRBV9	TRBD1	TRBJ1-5	CASSAGQGWSNQPQHF	TGTGCCAGCAGCGCGGGACAGGGCTGGAGCAATCAGCCCCAGCATTTT
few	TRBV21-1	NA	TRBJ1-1	CASTSRKAGHMNTEAFF	TGTGCCAGCACCTCGAGAAAAGCGGGACATATGAACACTGAAGCTTTCTTT
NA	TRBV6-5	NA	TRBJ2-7	CASRPTGFNEQYF	TGTGCCAGCAGGCCGACAGGCTTCAACGAGCAGTACTTC
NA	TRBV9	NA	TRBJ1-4	CASSVSATNEKLFF	TGTGCCAGCAGCGTGTCTGCGACTAATGAAAAACTGTTTTTT
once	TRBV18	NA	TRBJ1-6	CASSPASWEVNSPLHF	TGTGCCAGCTCACCAGCCTCATGGGAGGTTAATTCACCCCTCCACTTT
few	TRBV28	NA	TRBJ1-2	CASSFQAGSYGYTF	TGTGCCAGCAGTTTTCAGGCTGGCAGCTATGGCTACACCTTC
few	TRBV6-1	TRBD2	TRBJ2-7	CASSPTSGESYEQYF	TGTGCCAGCAGCCCCACTAGCGGAGAGTCCTACGAGCAGTACTTC
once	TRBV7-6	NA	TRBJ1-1	CASSPRDGWLGTEAFF	TGTGCCAGCAGCCCGCGGGACGGATGGTTGGGCACTGAAGCTTTCTTT
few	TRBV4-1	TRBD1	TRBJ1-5	CASSQPGGADQPQHF	TGCGCCAGCAGCCAACCAGGGGGCGCGGATCAGCCCCAGCATTTT
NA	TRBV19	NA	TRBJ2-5	CASSIGADIETQYF	TGTGCCAGTAGTATAGGCGCGGACATTGAGACCCAGTACTTC
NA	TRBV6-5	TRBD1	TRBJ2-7	CASSYSLPGQVYEQYF	TGTGCCAGCAGTTACTCTCTTCCGGGACAGGTCTACGAGCAGTACTTC
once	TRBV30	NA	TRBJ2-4	CAWSVKDSLAKNIQYF	TGTGCCTGGAGTGTCAAAGACAGCCTAGCCAAAAACATTCAGTACTTC
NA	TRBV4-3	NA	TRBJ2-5	CASSQDESRGETQYF	TGCGCCAGCAGCCAAGACGAAAGCAGGGGAGAGACCCAGTACTTC
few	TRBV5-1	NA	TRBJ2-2	CASSLGTHTGELFF	TGCGCCAGCAGCTTAGGGACTCACACCGGGGAGCTGTTTTTT
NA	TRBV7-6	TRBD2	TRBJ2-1	CASSLNSGSYEQFF	TGTGCCAGCAGCCTTAATAGCGGGAGCTATGAGCAGTTCTTC
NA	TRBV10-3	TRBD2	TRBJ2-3	CAISAGTSFVGDTQYF	TGTGCCATCAGTGCGGGGACTAGCTTTGTCGGAGATACGCAGTATTTT
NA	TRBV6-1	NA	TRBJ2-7	CASSEPGAFEQYF	TGTGCCAGCAGTGAGCCAGGGGCGTTCGAGCAGTACTTC
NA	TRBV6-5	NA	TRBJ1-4	CASSYYEDSRGKLFF	TGTGCCAGCAGTTACTATGAGGACTCACGGGGAAAACTGTTTTTT
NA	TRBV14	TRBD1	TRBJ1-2	CASSQDYTGGGYTF	TGTGCCAGCAGCCAAGATTACACAGGGGGTGGCTACACCTTC
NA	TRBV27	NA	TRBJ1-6	CASSSAGVPLHF	TGTGCCAGCAGTTCAGCGGGAGTCCCCCTCCACTTT
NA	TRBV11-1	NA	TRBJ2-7	CASSLLGGGAPYEQYF	TGTGCCAGCAGCTTATTAGGAGGAGGGGCCCCGTACGAGCAGTACTTC
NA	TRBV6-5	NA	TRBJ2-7	CASRQGGHEQYF	TGTGCCAGCAGACAGGGGGGGCACGAGCAGTACTTC
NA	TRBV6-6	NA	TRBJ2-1	CASSYPQLSVEQFF	TGTGCCAGCAGTTACCCCCAGTTAAGCGTTGAGCAGTTCTTC
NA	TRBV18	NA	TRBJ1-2	CASSPPGKSYGYTF	TGTGCCAGCTCACCCCCAGGAAAGTCATATGGCTACACCTTC
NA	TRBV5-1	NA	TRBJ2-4	CASSRSEGVSNIQYF	TGCGCCAGCAGCCGGTCCGAGGGGGTGTCGAACATTCAGTACTTC